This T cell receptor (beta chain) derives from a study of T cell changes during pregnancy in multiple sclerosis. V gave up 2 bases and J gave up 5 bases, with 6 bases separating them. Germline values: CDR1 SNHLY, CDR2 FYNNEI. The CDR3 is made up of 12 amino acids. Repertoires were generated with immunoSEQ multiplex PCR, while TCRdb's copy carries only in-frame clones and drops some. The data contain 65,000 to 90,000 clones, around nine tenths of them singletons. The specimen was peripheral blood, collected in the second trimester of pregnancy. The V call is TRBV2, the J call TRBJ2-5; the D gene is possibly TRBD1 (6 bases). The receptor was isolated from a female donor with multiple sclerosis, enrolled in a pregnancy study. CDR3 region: CASSERGETQYF. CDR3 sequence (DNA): TGTGCCAGCAGTGAAAGGGGGGAGACCCAGTACTTC.